The 25 T cell receptor beta chains in this list originate from one sample, sequenced in a study of beta chain features in type 1 diabetes. Every bit of the isolated RNA underwent reverse transcription, so sequencing read expressed TCRB transcripts. The assay was immunoSEQ multiplex PCR, and TCRdb's table has in-frame clones only and misses some. This table has approximately 150,000 clones, under 11% appearing once. The sequencing sample was made of naive CD4+ T cells from blood. The receptors were sampled from a man aged 18 to 29 in good health.

The V gene is TRBV6-5, the J gene TRBJ1-6; D might be TRBD1 (6 bases). Deletions cut 4 bases from V and 7 bases from J, with 11 bases between. The germline V gene has CDR1 MNHEY and CDR2 SVGAGI. CDR3 length equals 14 residues. As DNA, the CDR3 is TGTGCCAGCAGTTCGGACGGACAGAATTCACCCCTCCACTTT. Translated, it gives CASSSDGQNSPLHF.

V gene TRBV20-1 combines with J gene TRBJ1-1; weak D call: TRBD1 (5 bases). Germline V gene sequence: CDR1 DFQATT, CDR2 SNEGSKA (reference sequence). V was pared by 7 bases and J by 4 bases, with 10 bases between. The CDR3 extends over 11 amino acids. CDR3 DNA sequence: TGCAGTGTTCAGGGATTCACTGAAGCTTTCTTT. This translates into CSVQGFTEAFF.

The chain employs TRBV11-2 and TRBJ2-5, with D uncertain. Near its end, the DNA agrees better with TRBJ2-7, so the J call may be wrong. Germline V gene sequence: CDR1 SGHAT, CDR2 FQNNGV. The CDR3 length is 14 residues. The CDR3 region is CASSLTLSNYEQYF. The CDR3 nucleotides are TGTGCCAGCAGCTTAACTCTCAGTAACTACGAGCAGTACTTC.

This clone was detected a few times. V is TRBV10-3 and J is TRBJ1-4; D might be TRBD1 (6 bases). The CDR3 contains 17 residues. Trimming stripped 0 bases from V and 0 bases from J, with 11 bases between. Germline V lookup: CDR1 ENHRY, CDR2 SYGVKD. The CDR3, as DNA: TGTGCCATCAGTGAGTCGACAGGTAGTGCAACTAATGAAAAACTGTTTTTT. Translated: CAISESTGSATNEKLFF.

The rearrangement joins TRBV28 to TRBJ2-7; the D gene is possibly TRBD1 (5 bases). With 1 base removed from V and 3 bases from J, the gap between germline ends came to 13 bases. CDR3 length: 15 residues. Germline V gives CDR1 MDHEN, CDR2 SYDVKM. CDR3 DNA sequence: TGTGCCAGCAGTTTATCCTCCACAGGAGACTACGAGCAGTACTTC. Translated, it gives CASSLSSTGDYEQYF.

This clone was counted at least ten times. J is TRBJ2-1 and V is TRBV7-9; perhaps TRBD1 as D (5 bases). V dropped 6 bases and J dropped 8 bases, with 17 bases sitting between them. The CDR3 runs to 14 residues. CDR1 SEHNR and CDR2 FQNEAQ come from the germline V gene (reference sequence). CDR3 residues: CASRVNSGNDEQFF. As DNA, the CDR3 is TGTGCCAGCAGGGTGAACTCAGGGAACGATGAGCAGTTCTTC.

This clone has a handful of counts. This rearrangement joins TRBV7-9 to TRBJ1-1; D ambiguous. Germline assignment: CDR1 SEHNR and CDR2 FQNEAQ (reference sequence). Between the trimmed V and J ends, which lost 5 bases and 2 bases, there was a span of 6 bases. This CDR3 is built from 12 residues. The CDR3 coding sequence is TGTGCCAGCAGCCCGAGAAACACTGAAGCTTTCTTT. Its protein product is CASSPRNTEAFF.

This clone was counted only a few times. The rearrangement joins TRBV19 to TRBJ1-5; TRBD1 matches 9 bases. Germline CDR1 LNHDA, CDR2 SQIVND (reference sequence). This CDR3 region has 15 residues. V was pared by 6 bases and J by 3 bases, with 6 bases of the junction left unmatched. The CDR3 DNA sequence: TGTGCCAGTAGAACCGGGACAGGGTCCAATCAGCCCCAGCATTTT. Amino acids: CASRTGTGSNQPQHF.

The gene calls are TRBV7-2 and TRBJ2-7, with 7 nucleotides matching TRBD2. Germline V gives CDR1 SGHTA, CDR2 FQGNSA. V dropped 5 bases and J dropped 3; count of bases not matched to a gene: 4. CDR3 length: 13 residues. CDR3 loop: CASSRTSFYEQYF. CDR3 coding DNA: TGTGCCAGCAGCCGGACTAGTTTCTACGAGCAGTACTTC.

The chain carries TRBV28 and TRBJ2-1; D not resolved. CDR3 length: 12 residues. CDR1 is MDHEN and CDR2 is SYDVKM in the germline V gene. Trimming pared 2 bases from V and 7 bases from J, leaving 6 bases between. The DNA for the CDR3 is TGTGCCAGCAGTTTAATCCCAAATGAGCAGTTCTTC. This sequence encodes CASSLIPNEQFF.

This clone is a singleton in its sample. The gene calls are TRBV11-2 and TRBJ2-7; D remains ambiguous. V was clipped by 0 bases and J by 4 bases, with 7 bases between them. Germline CDR1 SGHAT, CDR2 FQNNGV. The CDR3 covers 13 residues. The chain's CDR3 is CASSLEESYEQYF. As DNA, the CDR3 is TGTGCCAGCAGCTTAGAGGAGTCTTACGAGCAGTACTTC.

This clone was counted at least ten times. CDR3 coding DNA: TGTGCCAGCAGTAACAGGGAGGGCGAAAAACTGTTTTTT. Translating it yields CASSNREGEKLFF. This chain joins TRBV27 and TRBJ1-4; possible D gene TRBD1, 6 bases. Germline V gene sequence: CDR1 MNHEY, CDR2 SMNVEV (reference sequence). The CDR3 consists of 13 residues. Trimming took off 5 bases at V and 8 bases at J, with 12 bases between the two ends.

This clone was recorded at least ten times. The rearrangement joins TRBV29-1 to TRBJ2-6; D is perhaps TRBD1 (7 bases). Germline V CDR1 and CDR2: SQVTM, ANQGSEA. The CDR3 spans 14 residues. The V end lost 5 bases, the J end lost 2 bases, and 10 bases lay between the germline ends. The CDR3 DNA sequence: TGCAGCGTTCAGGGGGGTCCTGGGGCCAACGTCCTGACTTTC. Amino acid sequence: CSVQGGPGANVLTF.

A few counts support this clone. V is TRBV7-3 and J is TRBJ2-5; 15 nucleotides match TRBD2. The CDR3 length is 16 residues. Germline CDR1 reads SGHTA; CDR2 reads FQGTGA. The J segment lost 5 bases and the V segment lost 5 bases, leaving 6 bases of the junction unmatched. CDR3 residues: CASSRTSGGARETQYF. In nucleotides, the CDR3 is TGTGCCAGCAGCCGGACTAGCGGGGGGGCCAGGGAGACCCAGTACTTC.

The DNA for the CDR3 is TGTGCCAGCAGCTTAGGGACTAGGTCCACGGACGAGCAGTACTTC. Translation: CASSLGTRSTDEQYF. The chain joins TRBV11-2 to TRBJ2-7; 7 nucleotides agree with TRBD2. The CDR3 length is 15 residues. The junction had 8 bases not matched to a gene; V was cut back by 1 base and J by 5 bases. Germline assignment: CDR1 SGHAT and CDR2 FQNNGV.

V is TRBV5-1 and J is TRBJ2-3; 8 bases agree with TRBD2. Germline trimming cut 1 base from V and 8 bases from J; bases unmatched to any gene: 9. CDR1 and CDR2 from the germline V gene are SGHRS and YFSETQ. The CDR3 has 15 amino acids. The CDR3 DNA sequence: TGCGCCAGCAGCTTGTCGGGACTAGATAGGGGTACGCAGTATTTT. This translates into CASSLSGLDRGTQYF.

This clone was seen many times. The V and J genes are TRBV7-2 and TRBJ2-7; TRBD1 aligns across 7 bases. From germline, CDR1 is SGHTA and CDR2 FQGNSA. The CDR3 has 14 amino acids. V lost 5 bases to trimming and J lost 3 bases; unmatched junction nucleotides: 7. CDR3 sequence (DNA): TGTGCCAGCAGCGGACCGGGACAGCTCTACGAGCAGTACTTC. It codes for CASSGPGQLYEQYF.

The chain has TRBV5-1 and TRBJ1-4; D is unclear. Trimming took off 0 bases at V and 0 bases at J, with 6 bases between the two ends. There are 15 residues in the CDR3. Per germline, CDR1 SGHRS and CDR2 YFSETQ. The chain's CDR3 is CASSLEPATNEKLFF. CDR3 nucleotide sequence: TGCGCCAGCAGCTTGGAACCAGCAACTAATGAAAAACTGTTTTTT.

This chain links TRBV10-2 with TRBJ2-7, with D maybe TRBD2 (5 bases). V was cut by 3 bases and J by 0 bases, with 12 bases left in between. The CDR3 extends over 15 amino acids. Germline V gene sequence: CDR1 WSHSY, CDR2 SAAADI. The CDR3 is CASSDEAGNSYEQYF. In nucleotides, the CDR3 is TGCGCCAGCAGTGACGAGGCGGGCAACTCCTACGAGCAGTACTTC.

This clone has ten or more counts. This chain joins TRBV7-9 and TRBJ2-5, with D possibly matching TRBD2 (6 bases). Deletions cut 2 bases from V and 5 bases from J, with 12 bases between. The length of the CDR3 is 14 residues. The germline CDR1 and CDR2 sequences are SEHNR and FQNEAQ (reference sequence). The CDR3 here is CASSLLATQETQYF. The CDR3 region has the DNA TGTGCCAGCAGCTTACTAGCGACCCAGGAGACCCAGTACTTC.

The genes are TRBV19 and TRBJ1-2; no definite D call. The CDR3 contains 12 residues. Germline lookup yields CDR1 LNHDA and CDR2 SQIVND (reference sequence). V was shortened by 3 bases and J by 2 bases, with 4 bases between the two germline ends. DNA for the CDR3: TGTGCCAGTAGTATGTCGAACTATGGCTACACCTTC. Amino acids: CASSMSNYGYTF.

In this sample, this clone turned up a few times. The V and J genes are TRBV7-2 and TRBJ2-7, with 13 bases lining up with TRBD2. Germline loops: CDR1 SGHTA, CDR2 FQGNSA. V shed 7 bases and J 4 bases; nucleotides not matched to a gene: 4. The CDR3 is 14 amino acids. The CDR3 is CASTTSGGGYEQYF. CDR3 coding DNA: TGTGCCAGCACCACTAGCGGGGGGGGATACGAGCAGTACTTC.

This clone has at least ten counts. This chain links TRBV7-9 with TRBJ2-5; D is undetermined. Germline V gene sequence: CDR1 SEHNR, CDR2 FQNEAQ (reference sequence). The CDR3 is made up of 15 amino acids. V lost 8 bases, J lost 1 base, and 17 bases lay in between. Written as DNA, the CDR3 is TGTGCCAGCCGGCCTGTAGGAACAGTCCAAGAGACCCAGTACTTC. This encodes CASRPVGTVQETQYF.

The table lists this clone with a few counts. The chain has TRBV7-9 and TRBJ2-3; 15 bases agree with TRBD2. This CDR3 spans 16 amino acids. Germline V gene data show CDR1 as SEHNR and CDR2 as FQNEAQ (reference sequence). V gave up 5 bases and J gave up 6 bases; unmatched junction bases: 6. As DNA, the CDR3 is TGTGCCAGCAGCCGGAGGACTAGCGGGGGGGCTGATACGCAGTATTTT. Its translation: CASSRRTSGGADTQYF.

The chain combines TRBV30 with TRBJ2-1; 8 positions match TRBD2. V lost 3 bases, J lost 8 bases, and 0 bases stayed unmatched. CDR3 length: 11 amino acids. Germline V lookup: CDR1 GTSNPN, CDR2 SVGIG (reference sequence). CDR3 residues: CAWRAGDEQFF. The CDR3 DNA sequence: TGTGCCTGGAGAGCGGGGGATGAGCAGTTCTTC.